The 20 T cell receptor beta chains given below trace back to one sample, sequenced in a study of blood T cell repertoires in COVID-19. Clones were sequenced by immunoSEQ multiplex PCR, and TCRdb holds only the in-frame ones, with some missing. The sample shows 150,000 to 200,000 clones, 90% to 95% of them seen only once. The sequenced material came from peripheral blood. The receptors come from a woman aged 60-75 years with COVID-19, enrolled during active disease.

This clone appeared once. The chain is built from TRBV27 and TRBJ2-3; 11 bases are a match to TRBD2. The CDR3 extends over 15 amino acids. The V gene's germline CDR1 is MNHEY and CDR2 SMNVEV (reference sequence). V lost 6 bases, J lost 2 bases, and 4 bases stayed unmatched. The CDR3 DNA is TGTGCCAGCAGCCCTAGCGGGGGGCCCACAGATACGCAGTATTTT. It encodes CASSPSGGPTDTQYF.

The chain is built from TRBV6-5 and TRBJ1-1; a weak D match, TRBD1 (5 bases). The CDR3 loop spans 12 amino acids. V was cut by 10 bases and J by 6 bases, with 15 bases left in between. The germline gives CDR1 MNHEY, CDR2 SVGAGI. The CDR3 loop reads CATKYGGSEAFF. The CDR3 region has the DNA TGTGCCACCAAGTATGGGGGGTCTGAAGCTTTCTTT.

This rearrangement joins TRBV30 to TRBJ1-2; 11 bases are shared with TRBD1. Unmatched junction bases numbered 5, after V lost 0 bases and J lost 2 bases. The CDR3 is 16 amino acids. In germline, CDR1 is GTSNPN, CDR2 SVGIG (reference sequence). The DNA for the CDR3 is TGTGCCTGGAGTGTACCGGGACAGGGGGTGAACTATGGCTACACCTTC. Its translation is CAWSVPGQGVNYGYTF.

The rearrangement joins TRBV18 to TRBJ2-1; TRBD1 might be the D (5 bases). Deletions cut 3 bases from V and 7 bases from J, with 16 bases between. CDR3 length: 15 amino acids. In germline, CDR1 is KGHSH, CDR2 LQKENI. The CDR3 region is CASSPKGKLRNEQFF. As DNA, the CDR3 is TGTGCCAGCTCACCGAAGGGGAAGTTGAGGAATGAGCAGTTCTTC.

This clone came up once. The chain joins TRBV12-3 or TRBV12-4 to TRBJ1-4; D not resolved. Trimming stripped 1 base from V and 13 bases from J, with 7 bases between. This CDR3 region has 11 residues. The CDR3 DNA sequence: TGTGCCAGCAGTTTAGAGGCAGGACTGTTTTTT. It yields the protein CASSLEAGLFF.

The chain carries TRBV1 and TRBJ2-5; TRBD2 reflects the table's D call only, with no check against the DNA. TRBV1 is designated a pseudogene. The CDR3 is made up of 18 amino acids. CDR3 amino acids: CTSSQDMGVSKVTETQYF. DNA for the CDR3: TGCACCAGCAGCCAAGATATGGGAGTCAGCAAGGTTACAGAGACCCAGTACTTC.

The chain couples TRBV20-1 to TRBJ1-3; TRBD1 matches 8 bases. With 3 bases clipped from V and 0 bases from J, the junction kept 7 bases outside the gene matches. The CDR3 is 16 amino acids. Per the germline V gene, CDR1 is DFQATT and CDR2 is SNEGSKA (reference sequence). The CDR3 coding sequence is TGCAGTGCTAGTGTCTTGGACAGGGCCTCTGGAAACACCATATATTTT. It codes for CSASVLDRASGNTIYF.

The V and J genes are TRBV19 and TRBJ2-7; D gene uncertain. The CDR3 spans 13 residues. CDR1 LNHDA and CDR2 SQIVND come from the germline V gene (reference sequence). V was cut by 7 bases and J by 5 bases, with 15 bases left in between. The CDR3 DNA reads as TGTGCCAGTAACAATCGTGGCCGGGACGAGCAGTACTTC. It codes for CASNNRGRDEQYF. The entire variable domain, with the rest obtained from reference TRBV19 and TRBJ2-7, is as follows: DGGITQSPKYLFRKEGQNVTLSCEQNLNHDAMYWYRQDPGQGLRLIYYSQIVNDFQKGDIAEGYSVSREKKESFPLTVTSAQKNPTAFYLCASNNRGRDEQYFGPGTRLTVT.

The chain recombines TRBV29-1 with TRBJ1-1; TRBD1 might be the D (5 bases). The CDR3 totals 13 residues. CDR1 is SQVTM, CDR2 ANQGSEA, per germline. V shed 6 bases and J shed 1 base, with 12 bases lying between them. The CDR3 nucleotides read TGCAGCGTCACAACCCAGGGGAACACTGAAGCTTTCTTT. Its translation: CSVTTQGNTEAFF. Drawing the rest from reference TRBV29-1 and TRBJ1-1, the complete variable domain is SAVISQKPSRDICQRGTSLTIQCQVDSQVTMMFWYRQQPGQSLTLIATANQGSEATYESGFVIDKFPISRPNLTFSTLTVSNMSPEDSSIYLCSVTTQGNTEAFFGQGTRLTVV.

In DNA form, the CDR3 reads TGCGCCAGCAGCCGTGCCGGGACAGGGAATGAAAAACTGTTTTTT. Its protein is CASSRAGTGNEKLFF. The chain is built from TRBV5-1 and TRBJ1-4, with 9 nucleotides matching TRBD1. V shed 4 bases and J 5 bases; nucleotides not matched to a gene: 6. The CDR3 spans 15 residues. Germline assignment: CDR1 SGHRS and CDR2 YFSETQ.

This clone came up once. The genes are TRBV5-1 and TRBJ1-1; the D is unclear. Germline CDR1 and CDR2: SGHRS and YFSETQ. The CDR3 sequence is 13 residues long. The ends were cut back, 0 bases at V and 6 bases at J, with 9 bases in the middle. DNA for the CDR3: TGCGCCAGCAGCTTGGACTTCTCCCCTGAAGCTTTCTTT. Its protein product is CASSLDFSPEAFF.

The chain employs TRBV19 and TRBJ1-1; possible D gene TRBD1, 5 bases. The CDR3 runs 12 residues. Deletions cut 6 bases from V and 1 base from J, with 6 bases between. Per the germline V gene, CDR1 is LNHDA and CDR2 is SQIVND (reference sequence). CDR3 DNA: TGTGCCAGTAGCCAGGGGAACACTGAAGCTTTCTTT. This translates into CASSQGNTEAFF.

The chain links TRBV7-2 to TRBJ2-7, with D tentatively TRBD1 (5 bases). This CDR3 comprises 15 residues. CDR1 is SGHTA, CDR2 FQGNSA, per germline. Deletions cut 3 bases from V and 2 bases from J, with 14 bases between. CDR3 sequence reads: CASSLMWQGTYEQYF. DNA for the CDR3: TGTGCCAGCAGCTTGATGTGGCAGGGCACCTACGAGCAGTACTTC.

The CDR3 here is CASSLSPAGTGELFF. As DNA, the CDR3 is TGTGCCAGCAGCTTAAGCCCGGCAGGTACCGGGGAGCTGTTTTTT. J is TRBJ2-2 and V is TRBV7-2; D is unresolved. The CDR3 is 15 residues long. Germline assignment: CDR1 SGHTA and CDR2 FQGNSA. V was pared by 2 bases and J by 5 bases, with 12 bases between.

The CDR3 loop is CASSRGTDKCSGANVLTF. As DNA, the CDR3 is TGTGCCAGCAGCCGTGGGACTGATAAATGCTCTGGGGCCAACGTCCTGACTTTC. The chain joins TRBV21-1 to TRBJ2-6; TRBD2 was called by the table and not checked on the DNA. TRBV21-1 corresponds to a pseudogene. The CDR3 loop spans 18 amino acids.

This clone was seen a single time. V and J are TRBV4-1 and TRBJ2-1; TRBD1 agrees at 8 bases. Germline V gene sequence: CDR1 MGHRA, CDR2 YSYEKL. V was pared by 3 bases and J by 7 bases, with 5 bases of the junction left unmatched. The CDR3 totals 14 residues. CDR3 nucleotide sequence: TGCGCCAGCAGCCAGATACAGGGGGATAATGAGCAGTTCTTC. Translating it yields CASSQIQGDNEQFF.

V gene TRBV2 combines with J gene TRBJ1-5, with 11 bases fitting TRBD1. Per germline, CDR1 SNHLY and CDR2 FYNNEI. Trimming at V came to 7 bases and at J to 3 bases, leaving 8 bases not matched to a gene. The CDR3 has 16 amino acids. In DNA form, the CDR3 reads TGTGCCAGCACCTCAGGGGGACAGGGGGTCAATCAGCCCCAGCATTTT. This translates into CASTSGGQGVNQPQHF.

The chain uses TRBV7-3 and TRBJ2-7; TRBD1 might be the D (5 bases). From germline, CDR1 is SGHTA and CDR2 FQGTGA. V lost 5 bases to trimming and J lost 6 bases, with 14 bases between them. CDR3 length: 13 residues. CDR3 nucleotide sequence: TGTGCCAGCAGCCTCAGGCAGGGTTCCGAGCAGTACTTC. This gives the protein CASSLRQGSEQYF.

This sequence joins TRBV5-5 and TRBJ1-1; D might be TRBD1 (5 bases). The CDR3 length is 17 residues. V gave up 0 bases and J gave up 0 bases, with 15 bases separating them. Germline CDR1 is SGHKS and CDR2 is YYEKEE (reference sequence). In nucleotides, the CDR3 is TGTGCCAGCAGCTTGGGATCGAGCCGGGGGATGAACACTGAAGCTTTCTTT. This sequence encodes CASSLGSSRGMNTEAFF.

This clone was found once. This CDR3 is CASAEGARTEAFF. The CDR3 DNA reads as TGTGCCAGTGCCGAGGGGGCGAGGACTGAAGCTTTCTTT. The V gene is TRBV19, the J gene TRBJ1-1; 7 bases map to TRBD1. V shed 8 bases, J shed 5 bases, and the junction held 8 bases outside the gene matches. Germline V gene lookup returns CDR1 LNHDA and CDR2 SQIVND (reference sequence). This CDR3 spans 13 amino acids.